This T cell receptor (beta chain) emerged from a study of T cells in Graves' hyperthyroidism and ophthalmopathy. Overall study findings and caveats: Ophthalmopathy was identified by the model a median around 6 months ahead of onset.

Researchers took RNA transcripts and amplified the TCR beta CDR3 regions from them. Using the HTBI primer set, a first-round RT-PCR was run on the TCR CDR3. TCRdb independently ran MiXCR on the multiplex PCR reads; one entry per CDR3 protein. The repertoire holds fewer than 350,000 distinct CDR3 sequences, with 13% to 15% as singletons. At least ten counts were recorded for this clonotype. What it recognizes is unknown. Material for sequencing was blood. The TCR was taken from a woman in her forties or fifties with Graves' hyperthyroidism that later progressed to Graves' ophthalmopathy.

For the CDR3, the DNA is TGTGCCAGCGCCTATAGGCCGAACACTGAAGCTTTCTTT. Protein: CASAYRPNTEAFF. V and J are TRBV2 and TRBJ1-1; the D is unclear. V was cut by 8 bases and J by 1 base, with 11 bases left in between. The CDR3 covers 13 residues. Per the germline V gene, CDR1 is SNHLY and CDR2 is FYNNEI.